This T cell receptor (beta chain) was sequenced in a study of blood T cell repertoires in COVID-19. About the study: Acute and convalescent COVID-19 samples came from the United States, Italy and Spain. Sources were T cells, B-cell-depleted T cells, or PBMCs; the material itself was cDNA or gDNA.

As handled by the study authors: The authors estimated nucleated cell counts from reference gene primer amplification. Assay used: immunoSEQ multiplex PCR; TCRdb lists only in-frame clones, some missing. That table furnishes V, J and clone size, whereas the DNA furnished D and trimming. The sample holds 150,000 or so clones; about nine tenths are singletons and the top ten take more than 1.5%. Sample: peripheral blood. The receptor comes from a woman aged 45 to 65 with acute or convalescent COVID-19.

Here the CDR3 reads CASSLQTGDGYTF. In nucleotides, the CDR3 is TGTGCCAGCAGCTTACAGACAGGGGATGGCTACACCTTC. The rearrangement joins TRBV7-6 to TRBJ1-2; 8 bases are shared with TRBD1. CDR3 length: 13 residues. Germline lookup yields CDR1 SGHVS and CDR2 FNYEAQ. V dropped 2 bases and J dropped 6; count of bases not matched to a gene: 2.